Below are 20 T cell receptor beta chains sequenced from a single sample in a study of blood T cell repertoires in COVID-19. Clones were sequenced by immunoSEQ multiplex PCR, and TCRdb holds only the in-frame ones, with some missing. Found here are more than 150,000 clones, 86% of them singletons; the top ten hold 0.99%. Material: peripheral blood. The receptors shown here come from a man younger than 35 with acute or convalescent COVID-19.

The J gene is TRBJ2-7, the V gene TRBV19; D gene unclear. This CDR3 has 11 amino acids. Germline-derived CDR1 and CDR2 are LNHDA and SQIVND (reference sequence). Trimming stripped 4 bases from V and 5 bases from J, with 6 bases between. This chain's CDR3 is CASSNTDEQYF. The DNA of the CDR3 is TGTGCCAGTAGTAACACCGACGAGCAGTACTTC. The full variable domain, with the rest looked up from reference TRBV19 and TRBJ2-7, is DGGITQSPKYLFRKEGQNVTLSCEQNLNHDAMYWYRQDPGQGLRLIYYSQIVNDFQKGDIAEGYSVSREKKESFPLTVTSAQKNPTAFYLCASSNTDEQYFGPGTRLTVT.

The chain links TRBV7-9 to TRBJ2-7, with D possibly TRBD2 on 6 matching bases. Germline values: CDR1 SEHNR, CDR2 FQNEAQ (reference sequence). This CDR3 is built from 14 residues. V was shortened by 4 bases and J by 9 bases, with 19 bases between the two germline ends. CDR3 amino acids: CASSSAGLLARQYF. The CDR3 DNA follows: TGTGCCAGCAGCTCGGCGGGCTTACTAGCTCGGCAGTACTTC.

The chain employs TRBV30 and TRBJ1-2, with D perhaps TRBD1 (6 bases). This CDR3 has 13 residues. V lost 6 bases and J lost 4, with 15 bases in between. The germline V gene has CDR1 GTSNPN and CDR2 SVGIG (reference sequence). CDR3 residues: CACTGWGPYGYTF. In DNA form, the CDR3 reads TGTGCCTGCACAGGGTGGGGACCCTATGGCTACACCTTC. The full variable domain, in which reference TRBV30 and TRBJ1-2 provide the parts outside the CDR3, is SQTIHQWPATLVQPVGSPLSLECTVEGTSNPNLYWYRQAAGRGLQLLFYSVGIGQISSEVPQNLSASRPQDRQFILSSKKLLLSDSGFYLCACTGWGPYGYTFGSGTRLTVV.

V is TRBV6-4 and J is TRBJ2-2, with 8 bases identical to TRBD1. In germline, CDR1 is MRHNA, CDR2 SNTAGT. V lost 6 bases, J lost 3 bases, and 6 bases stayed unmatched. CDR3 length: 15 amino acids. Here the CDR3 reads CASSPRGLDTGELFF. CDR3 bases: TGTGCCAGCAGCCCCAGGGGGCTTGACACCGGGGAGCTGTTTTTT.

V usage is TRBV6-6 and J usage is TRBJ1-5; the match to TRBD1 covers 8 bases. Trimming at V came to 7 bases and at J to 1 base, leaving 9 bases not matched to a gene. This CDR3 has 16 amino acids. Germline CDR1 reads MNHNY; CDR2 reads SVGAGI (reference sequence). The CDR3 DNA reads TGTGCCAGCACCGGACTCGGACAGGGCAGCAATCAGCCCCAGCATTTT. Translated: CASTGLGQGSNQPQHF.

The CDR3 protein is CASSLDRVRGDTQYF. The DNA for the CDR3 is TGTGCCAGCAGCTTAGATAGGGTTCGAGGGGATACGCAGTATTTT. This chain connects TRBV11-2 to TRBJ2-3; the D gene is possibly TRBD2 (5 bases). CDR3 size: 15 residues. Trimming took off 0 bases at V and 6 bases at J, with 13 bases between the two ends. From germline, CDR1 is SGHAT and CDR2 FQNNGV.

J is TRBJ1-2 and V is TRBV6-5, with 10 bases that match TRBD1. Germline-derived CDR1 and CDR2 are MNHEY and SVGAGI. J was trimmed by 14 bases and V by 4 bases; bases with no gene match: 13. The CDR3 has 14 amino acids. The DNA of the CDR3 is TGTGCCAGCAGTTCGATAACCCGGGACAGGGGCCAGACCTTC. Translating gives CASSSITRDRGQTF.

The chain recombines TRBV28 with TRBJ1-5; 8 positions match TRBD1. After removal of 5 bases from V and 1 base from J, the junction contained 19 bases not matched to a gene. The germline V gene has CDR1 MDHEN and CDR2 SYDVKM. This CDR3 contains 20 residues. The CDR3 DNA reads TGTGCCAGCAGTACCTTTTTTACGGGACAGGTAATTAGCAGCAATCAGCCCCAGCATTTT. It yields the protein CASSTFFTGQVISSNQPQHF.

J is TRBJ1-5 and V is TRBV19, with D hard to call. Trimming pared 1 base from V and 6 bases from J, leaving 10 bases between. Germline V gene lookup returns CDR1 LNHDA and CDR2 SQIVND (reference sequence). This CDR3 contains 14 residues. For the CDR3, the DNA is TGTGCCAGTAGTATAGGAAGGGAGACTCAGCCCCAGCATTTT. This gives the protein CASSIGRETQPQHF.

The V gene is TRBV9, the J gene TRBJ2-5; 9 nucleotides agree with TRBD1. The ends lost 3 bases at V and 0 bases at J; junction bases unmatched: 6. The CDR3 length is 16 residues. Germline loops: CDR1 SGDLS, CDR2 YYNGEE. The CDR3 sequence: CASSAVGTGYQETQYF. CDR3 DNA sequence: TGTGCCAGCAGCGCCGTGGGGACAGGGTACCAAGAGACCCAGTACTTC.

This rearrangement joins TRBV15 to TRBJ1-2; TRBD1 aligns across 9 bases. The germline gives CDR1 LNHNV, CDR2 YYDKDF (reference sequence). V shed 3 bases and J 0 bases; nucleotides not matched to a gene: 5. This CDR3 spans 16 amino acids. The CDR3 bases are TGTGCCACCAGCAGCCGGGACAGGGTTACTAACTATGGCTACACCTTC. As protein: CATSSRDRVTNYGYTF.

The rearrangement links TRBV5-6 to TRBJ2-1; perhaps TRBD2 as D (6 bases). CDR1 is SGHDT and CDR2 is YYEEEE in the germline V gene. The CDR3 is made up of 15 amino acids. Deletions cut 4 bases from V and 1 base from J, with 12 bases between. CDR3 protein: CASSRGGASYNEQFF. The CDR3 nucleotides read TGTGCCAGCAGCAGAGGAGGGGCTTCCTACAATGAGCAGTTCTTC.

The count of this clone is one. This chain joins TRBV5-5 and TRBJ1-5; TRBD1 matches at 10 bases. This CDR3 has 17 residues. The germline CDR1 and CDR2 sequences are SGHKS and YYEKEE (reference sequence). J lost 2 bases, V lost 7 bases, and 12 bases had no gene match. The DNA of the CDR3 is TGTGCCAGCGGCCTCTGTCTGACAGGGGGCCGCAATCAGCCCCAGCATTTT. Protein sequence: CASGLCLTGGRNQPQHF.

In the case of this clone: Other DNA sequences in the same sample also yield this CDR3. The chain uses TRBV2 and TRBJ2-7; no clear D. The CDR3 sequence is 11 residues long. In germline, CDR1 is SNHLY, CDR2 FYNNEI. V was shortened by 5 bases and J by 0 bases, with 2 bases between the two germline ends. The CDR3 sequence is CASSYSYEQYF. The CDR3 nucleotides are TGTGCCAGCAGTTACTCCTACGAGCAGTACTTC.

In the case of this clone: The sample carries other DNA sequences with the same CDR3. J is TRBJ1-1 and V is TRBV30, with TRBD1 identical over 7 bases. In germline, CDR1 is GTSNPN, CDR2 SVGIG (reference sequence). V lost 2 bases to trimming and J lost 5 bases; unmatched junction nucleotides: 5. CDR3 length: 13 residues. In DNA, the CDR3 is TGTGCCTGGAGTCGAACAGGGGATACTGAAGCTTTCTTT. Protein: CAWSRTGDTEAFF.

V and J are TRBV6-5 and TRBJ1-5, with 9 bases that match TRBD1. The V gene end was trimmed by 5 bases and the J gene end by 3 bases; junction bases not matched to a gene: 5. Germline loops: CDR1 MNHEY, CDR2 SVGAGI. This CDR3 contains 15 residues. This chain's CDR3 is CASSIQGAVNQPQHF. In DNA, the CDR3 is TGTGCCAGCAGTATACAGGGGGCGGTCAATCAGCCCCAGCATTTT.

The gene calls are TRBV7-2 and TRBJ2-1; 15 bases agree with TRBD2. This CDR3 comprises 15 residues. Germline V gene sequence: CDR1 SGHTA, CDR2 FQGNSA. V lost 4 bases and J lost 10; bases outside the gene matches: 5. In nucleotides, the CDR3 is TGTGCCAGCAGCTGGACTAGCGGGGGGGCACGAGAGCAGTTCTTC. Encoded protein: CASSWTSGGAREQFF.

This rearrangement joins TRBV30 to TRBJ2-2; D is ambiguous. V lost 4 bases and J 2 bases, leaving 14 bases between the germline ends. Germline assignment: CDR1 GTSNPN and CDR2 SVGIG (reference sequence). The CDR3 contains 15 residues. DNA of the CDR3: TGTGCCTGGAAGTTTATCACAGCCAACACCGGGGAGCTGTTTTTT. This encodes CAWKFITANTGELFF.

The chain employs TRBV5-1 and TRBJ2-5, with 10 bases aligning to TRBD2. The CDR3 extends over 16 amino acids. The germline CDR1 and CDR2 sequences are SGHRS and YFSETQ. V lost 1 base to trimming and J lost 5 bases; unmatched junction nucleotides: 8. CDR3 amino acids: CASSLTSGDRFETQYF. CDR3 bases: TGCGCCAGCAGCTTGACTAGCGGGGACCGGTTTGAGACCCAGTACTTC.

The V and J genes are TRBV18 and TRBJ1-5; D remains unclear. Trimming shortened V by 2 bases and J by 4 bases, and 15 bases separated the two germline ends. In germline, CDR1 is KGHSH, CDR2 LQKENI. The CDR3 runs 16 residues. The CDR3 nucleotides read TGTGCCAGCTCACCATCCGGTGCGGGTGGGAATCAGCCCCAGCATTTT. It encodes CASSPSGAGGNQPQHF.